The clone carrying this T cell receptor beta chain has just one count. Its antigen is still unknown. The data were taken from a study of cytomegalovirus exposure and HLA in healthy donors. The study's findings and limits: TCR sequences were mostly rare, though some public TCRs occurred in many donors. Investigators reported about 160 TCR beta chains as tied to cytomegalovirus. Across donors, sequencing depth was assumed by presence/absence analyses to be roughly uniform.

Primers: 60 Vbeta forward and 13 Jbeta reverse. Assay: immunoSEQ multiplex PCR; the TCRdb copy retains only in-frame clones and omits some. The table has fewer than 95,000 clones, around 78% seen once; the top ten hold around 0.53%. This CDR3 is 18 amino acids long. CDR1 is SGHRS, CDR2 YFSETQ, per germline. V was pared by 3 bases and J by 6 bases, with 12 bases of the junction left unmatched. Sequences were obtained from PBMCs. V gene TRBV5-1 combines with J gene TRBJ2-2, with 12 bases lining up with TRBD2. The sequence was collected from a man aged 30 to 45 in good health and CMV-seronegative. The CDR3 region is CASSSPGLAGSGAGELFF. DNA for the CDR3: TGCGCCAGCAGCTCCCCGGGACTAGCGGGTTCGGGAGCCGGGGAGCTGTTTTTT.